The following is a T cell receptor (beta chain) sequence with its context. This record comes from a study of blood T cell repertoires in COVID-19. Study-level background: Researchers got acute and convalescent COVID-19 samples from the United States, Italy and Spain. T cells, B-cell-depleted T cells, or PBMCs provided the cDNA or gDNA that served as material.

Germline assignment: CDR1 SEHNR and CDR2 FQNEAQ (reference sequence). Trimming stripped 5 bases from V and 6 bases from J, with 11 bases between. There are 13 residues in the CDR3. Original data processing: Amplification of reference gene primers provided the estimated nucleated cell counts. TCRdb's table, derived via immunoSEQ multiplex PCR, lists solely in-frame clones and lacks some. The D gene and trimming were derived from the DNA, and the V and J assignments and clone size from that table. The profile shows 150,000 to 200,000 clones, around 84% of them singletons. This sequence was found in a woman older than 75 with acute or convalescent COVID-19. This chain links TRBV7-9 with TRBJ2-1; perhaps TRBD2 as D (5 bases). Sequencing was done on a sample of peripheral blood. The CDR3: CASSDVGVNEQFF. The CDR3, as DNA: TGTGCCAGCAGCGACGTCGGGGTCAATGAGCAGTTCTTC. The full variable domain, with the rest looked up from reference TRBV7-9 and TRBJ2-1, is DTGVSQNPRHKITKRGQNVTFRCDPISEHNRLYWYRQTLGQGPEFLTYFQNEAQLEKSRLLSDRFSAERPKGSFSTLEIQRTEQGDSAMYLCASSDVGVNEQFFGPGTRLTVL.